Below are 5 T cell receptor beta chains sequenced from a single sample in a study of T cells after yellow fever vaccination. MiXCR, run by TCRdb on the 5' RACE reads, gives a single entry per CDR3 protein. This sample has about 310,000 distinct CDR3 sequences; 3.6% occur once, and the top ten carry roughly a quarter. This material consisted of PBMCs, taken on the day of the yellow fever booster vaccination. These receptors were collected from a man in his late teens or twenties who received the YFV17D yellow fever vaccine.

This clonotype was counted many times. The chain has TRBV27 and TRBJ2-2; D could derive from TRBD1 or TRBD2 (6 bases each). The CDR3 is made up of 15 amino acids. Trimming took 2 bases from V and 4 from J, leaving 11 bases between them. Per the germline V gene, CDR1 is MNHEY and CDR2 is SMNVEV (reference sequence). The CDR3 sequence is CASSLMSGATGELFF. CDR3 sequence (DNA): TGTGCCAGCAGTTTAATGTCGGGGGCCACCGGGGAGCTGTTTTTT.

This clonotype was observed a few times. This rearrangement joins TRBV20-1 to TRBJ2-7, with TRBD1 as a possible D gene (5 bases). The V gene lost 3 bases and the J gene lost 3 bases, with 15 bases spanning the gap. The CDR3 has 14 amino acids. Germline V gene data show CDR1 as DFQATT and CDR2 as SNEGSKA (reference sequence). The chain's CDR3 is CSARSDSQNYEQYF. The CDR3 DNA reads TGCAGTGCTAGGAGCGACAGCCAGAACTACGAGCAGTACTTC.

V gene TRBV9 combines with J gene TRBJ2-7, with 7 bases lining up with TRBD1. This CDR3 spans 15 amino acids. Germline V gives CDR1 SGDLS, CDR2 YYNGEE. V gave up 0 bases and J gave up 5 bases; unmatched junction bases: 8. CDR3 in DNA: TGTGCCAGCAGCGTAGATAGGACAGGAGCTGACGAGCAGTACTTC. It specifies CASSVDRTGADEQYF.

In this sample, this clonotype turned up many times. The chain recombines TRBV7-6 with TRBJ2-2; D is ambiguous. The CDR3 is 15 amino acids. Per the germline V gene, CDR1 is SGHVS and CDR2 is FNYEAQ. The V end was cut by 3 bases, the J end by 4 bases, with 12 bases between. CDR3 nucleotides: TGTGCCAGCAGCTTTGCCCTCAAGGCCACCGGGGAGCTGTTTTTT. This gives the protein CASSFALKATGELFF.

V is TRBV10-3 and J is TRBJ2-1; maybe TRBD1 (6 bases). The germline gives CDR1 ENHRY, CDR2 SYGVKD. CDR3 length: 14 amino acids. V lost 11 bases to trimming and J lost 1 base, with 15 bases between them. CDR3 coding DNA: TGTGCCGGGTCCCCCAGGGGTTCCTACAATGAGCAGTTCTTC. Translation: CAGSPRGSYNEQFF.